This T cell receptor (beta chain) was profiled in a study of T cell repertoires in cytomegalovirus infection. At the level of the study: The authors relied on CMV epitopes, both recently identified HLA-C-restricted and well-studied HLA-B-restricted. Based on public TCR beta signatures, there were indications of CMV infection and of a matching HLA type.

Details on this clonotype: The antigen is not known.

TCRdb re-analysed the reads in MiXCR, keeping a single row per CDR3 protein. The sample lists hundreds of thousands of distinct CDR3 sequences, more than 30% occurring once. V shed 6 bases and J shed 5 bases, with 16 bases lying between them. Germline assignment: CDR1 MDHEN and CDR2 SYDVKM. The CDR3 runs 14 residues. Whole-study findings and limits: Pooled public TCR beta family frequency picked out CMV carriers with the relevant HLA.

V and J are TRBV28 and TRBJ2-5, with D maybe TRBD1 (6 bases). The source material was cultured PBMCs, sampled from culture after CMV antigen stimulation. The receptor comes from a human donor in good health (CMV status not recorded). Some clones in this sample may be carry-over from other donors' samples. CDR3 residues: CASSLRGLAETQYF. The DNA of the CDR3 is TGTGCCAGCAGCCTCAGGGGTTTAGCGGAGACCCAGTACTTC.